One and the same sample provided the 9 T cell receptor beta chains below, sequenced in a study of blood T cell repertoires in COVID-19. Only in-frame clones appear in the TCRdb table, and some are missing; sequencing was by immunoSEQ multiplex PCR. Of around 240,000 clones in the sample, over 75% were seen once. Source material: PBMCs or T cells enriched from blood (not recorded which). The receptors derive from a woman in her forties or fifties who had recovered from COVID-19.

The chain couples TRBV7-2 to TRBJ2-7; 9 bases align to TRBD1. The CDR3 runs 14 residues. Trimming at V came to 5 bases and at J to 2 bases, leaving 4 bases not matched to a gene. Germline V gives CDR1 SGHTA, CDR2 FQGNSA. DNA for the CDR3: TGTGCCAGCAGCCATAGGGACAGGGCCTACGAGCAGTACTTC. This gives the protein CASSHRDRAYEQYF.

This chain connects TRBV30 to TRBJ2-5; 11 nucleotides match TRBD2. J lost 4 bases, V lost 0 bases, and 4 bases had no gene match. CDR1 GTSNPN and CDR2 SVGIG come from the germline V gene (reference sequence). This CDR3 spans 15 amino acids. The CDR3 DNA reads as TGTGCCTGGAGTGTACCGGGGACTAGCGGAGAGACCCAGTACTTC. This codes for CAWSVPGTSGETQYF.

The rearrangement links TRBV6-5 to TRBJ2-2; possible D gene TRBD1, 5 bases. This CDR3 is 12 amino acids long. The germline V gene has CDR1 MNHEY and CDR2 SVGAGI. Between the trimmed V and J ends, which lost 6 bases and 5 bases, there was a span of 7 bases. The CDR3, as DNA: TGTGCCAGCAGAGACAGAACCGGGGAGCTGTTTTTT. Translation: CASRDRTGELFF.

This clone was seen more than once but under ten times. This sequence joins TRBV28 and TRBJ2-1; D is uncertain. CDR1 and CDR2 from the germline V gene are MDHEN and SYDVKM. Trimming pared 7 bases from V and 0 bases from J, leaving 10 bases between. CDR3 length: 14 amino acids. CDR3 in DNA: TGTGCCAGCATACCGACGGGCTCCTACAATGAGCAGTTCTTC. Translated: CASIPTGSYNEQFF.

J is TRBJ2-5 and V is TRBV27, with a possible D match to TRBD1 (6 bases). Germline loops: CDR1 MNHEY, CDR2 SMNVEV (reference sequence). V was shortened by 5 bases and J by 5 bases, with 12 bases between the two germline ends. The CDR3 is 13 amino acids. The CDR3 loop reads CASSPQGLETQYF. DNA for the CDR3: TGTGCCAGCAGTCCGCAGGGGCTCGAGACCCAGTACTTC.

The CDR3 DNA reads as TGTGCCTGGAGCCCCGCTCGAACTACCCCCCCGGGTGAGCAGTACTTC. It specifies CAWSPARTTPPGEQYF. V usage is TRBV30 and J usage is TRBJ2-7; D not resolved. Germline CDR1 reads GTSNPN; CDR2 reads SVGIG (reference sequence). The CDR3 sequence is 16 residues long. The V gene lost 3 bases and the J gene lost 7 bases, with 25 bases spanning the gap.

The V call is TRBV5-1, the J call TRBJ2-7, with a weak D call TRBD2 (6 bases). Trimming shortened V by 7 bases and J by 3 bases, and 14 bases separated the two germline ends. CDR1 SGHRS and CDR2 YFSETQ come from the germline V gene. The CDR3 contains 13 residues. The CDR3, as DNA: TGCGCCAGCGGGGACTCGCTGATCTACGAGCAGTACTTC. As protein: CASGDSLIYEQYF.

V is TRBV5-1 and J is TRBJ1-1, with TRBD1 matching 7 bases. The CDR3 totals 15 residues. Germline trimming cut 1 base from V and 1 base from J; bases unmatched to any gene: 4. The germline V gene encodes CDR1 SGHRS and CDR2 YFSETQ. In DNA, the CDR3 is TGCGCCAGCAGCTTGAGTCGGACAGGGAACACTGAAGCTTTCTTT. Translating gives CASSLSRTGNTEAFF.

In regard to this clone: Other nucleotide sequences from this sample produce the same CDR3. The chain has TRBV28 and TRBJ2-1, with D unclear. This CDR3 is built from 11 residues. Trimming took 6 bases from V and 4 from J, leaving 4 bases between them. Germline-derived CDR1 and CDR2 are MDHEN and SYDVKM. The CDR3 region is CASSPYNEQFF. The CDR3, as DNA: TGTGCCAGCAGCCCTTACAATGAGCAGTTCTTC.